One and the same sample provided the 25 T cell receptor beta chains below, sequenced in a study of T cell changes during pregnancy in multiple sclerosis. Profiled with immunoSEQ multiplex PCR; TCRdb holds only in-frame clones, not every one. The data show over 25,000 clones, 70% to 90% seen once. The sequences come from CD8+ T cells from peripheral blood mononuclear cells, collected in the second trimester of pregnancy. Receptors originate from a female donor with multiple sclerosis, enrolled in a pregnancy study.

The chain joins TRBV7-9 to TRBJ2-1, with 11 bases identical to TRBD2. J lost 2 bases, V lost 5 bases, and 5 bases had no gene match. The CDR3 consists of 16 residues. The germline V gene encodes CDR1 SEHNR and CDR2 FQNEAQ (reference sequence). The CDR3 loop is CASSTLAGATYNEQFF. CDR3 DNA sequence: TGTGCCAGCAGCACACTAGCGGGAGCTACCTACAATGAGCAGTTCTTC.

V is TRBV15 and J is TRBJ2-1; 8 nucleotides line up with TRBD1. Losses at the gene ends were 1 base for V and 0 bases for J; bases not matched to a gene: 2. This CDR3 comprises 16 residues. The germline V gene encodes CDR1 LNHNV and CDR2 YYDKDF (reference sequence). In DNA, the CDR3 is TGTGCCACCAGCAGAGGACAGGGGAGCTCCTACAATGAGCAGTTCTTC. Translated, it gives CATSRGQGSSYNEQFF. Full variable domain (remainder filled in from reference TRBV15 and TRBJ2-1): DAMVIQNPRYQVTQFGKPVTLSCSQTLNHNVMYWYQQKSSQAPKLLFHYYDKDFNNEADTPDNFQSRRPNTSFCFLDIRSPGLGDTAMYLCATSRGQGSSYNEQFFGPGTRLTVL.

The CDR3 nucleotides are TGTGCCACCAGAAGGGGCAGTGAGATCCAAGAGACCCAGTACTTC. Its protein product is CATRRGSEIQETQYF. The chain links TRBV10-3 to TRBJ2-5; maybe TRBD1 (5 bases). Germline CDR1 reads ENHRY; CDR2 reads SYGVKD. The CDR3 is 15 amino acids. Trimming took off 10 bases at V and 1 base at J, with 19 bases between the two ends.

J is TRBJ2-7 and V is TRBV30; TRBD1 matches at 7 bases. CDR3 length equals 13 residues. Germline lookup yields CDR1 GTSNPN and CDR2 SVGIG (reference sequence). Losses at the gene ends were 5 bases for V and 2 bases for J; bases not matched to a gene: 6. This CDR3 is CAWETGQTYEQYF. In DNA form, the CDR3 reads TGTGCCTGGGAGACAGGGCAGACCTACGAGCAGTACTTC.

This chain uses TRBV10-3 with TRBJ2-3; TRBD2 aligns across 11 bases. Trimming at V came to 6 bases and at J to 6 bases, leaving 5 bases not matched to a gene. CDR3 length: 14 amino acids. Germline assignment: CDR1 ENHRY and CDR2 SYGVKD. The CDR3 DNA is TGTGCCATCAGCCAACTAGCGGGAGTTGATACGCAGTATTTT. Amino acids: CAISQLAGVDTQYF.

The chain has TRBV11-2 and TRBJ2-3; D is perhaps TRBD2 (7 bases). The CDR3 extends over 15 amino acids. Germline lookup yields CDR1 SGHAT and CDR2 FQNNGV. V was trimmed by 5 bases and J by 1 base, leaving 13 bases between them. The CDR3 sequence is CASSRRGAGTDTQYF. CDR3 DNA sequence: TGTGCCAGCAGCCGTCGGGGGGCAGGCACAGATACGCAGTATTTT.

This clone came up once. The V call is TRBV19, the J call TRBJ2-1; 8 positions agree with TRBD1. The CDR3 covers 15 residues. CDR1 is LNHDA, CDR2 SQIVND, per germline (reference sequence). The V gene end was trimmed by 4 bases and the J gene end by 9 bases; junction bases not matched to a gene: 11. This CDR3 reads CASSTTGTGVAEQFF. CDR3 in DNA: TGTGCCAGTAGTACCACCGGGACAGGTGTTGCTGAGCAGTTCTTC. The complete variable domain, with remaining parts taken from reference TRBV19 and TRBJ2-1, reads DGGITQSPKYLFRKEGQNVTLSCEQNLNHDAMYWYRQDPGQGLRLIYYSQIVNDFQKGDIAEGYSVSREKKESFPLTVTSAQKNPTAFYLCASSTTGTGVAEQFFGPGTRLTVL.

By share, this clone counts as medium-sized (0.01 to 0.1%). The chain employs TRBV11-3 and TRBJ2-1; D gene ambiguous. The CDR3 consists of 13 residues. V lost 3 bases and J lost 8, with 11 bases in between. The germline CDR1 and CDR2 sequences are SGHNT and YENEEA. The DNA for the CDR3 is TGTGCCAGCAGCTTTGGAAGGCAGGATGAGCAGTTCTTC. This encodes CASSFGRQDEQFF.

This sequence joins TRBV9 and TRBJ2-3; 9 nucleotides agree with TRBD1. V lost 4 bases, J lost 4 bases, and 7 bases stayed unmatched. The CDR3 extends over 15 amino acids. Germline V gene lookup returns CDR1 SGDLS and CDR2 YYNGEE. CDR3 loop: CASSFRQGVSDTQYF. For the CDR3, the DNA is TGTGCCAGCAGCTTCCGACAGGGGGTTTCAGATACGCAGTATTTT.

V usage is TRBV12-5 and J usage is TRBJ2-1; no clear D. The CDR3 contains 14 residues. The germline V gene has CDR1 LGHNT and CDR2 FRNRAP. The V end lost 1 base, the J end lost 9 bases, and 13 bases lay between the germline ends. Here the CDR3 reads CASGLADSPGEQFF. CDR3 coding DNA: TGTGCTAGTGGTTTGGCTGATTCTCCCGGTGAGCAGTTCTTC.

The rearrangement uses TRBV29-1 and TRBJ2-1; 8 bases line up with TRBD1. In germline, CDR1 is SQVTM, CDR2 ANQGSEA. The V gene end was trimmed by 6 bases and the J gene end by 9 bases; junction bases not matched to a gene: 13. The CDR3 has 14 residues. CDR3 DNA sequence: TGCAGCGTGCCAGGGACAGGCTACCTTAGTGAGCAGTTCTTC. This gives the protein CSVPGTGYLSEQFF.

This chain uses TRBV6-1 with TRBJ2-7; D is perhaps TRBD2 (6 bases). Trimming took 4 bases from V and 4 from J, leaving 11 bases between them. This CDR3 region has 13 residues. The V gene's germline CDR1 is MNHNS and CDR2 SASEGT. This chain's CDR3 is CASSAGGWYEQYF. In DNA, the CDR3 is TGTGCCAGCAGTGCCGGGGGTTGGTACGAGCAGTACTTC.

The rearrangement uses TRBV11-3 and TRBJ2-3; 12 positions agree with TRBD2. Germline trimming cut 5 bases from V and 3 bases from J; bases unmatched to any gene: 6. CDR1 and CDR2 (germline): SGHNT, YENEEA. The CDR3 length is 16 residues. The CDR3 is CASSTPSGGVTDTQYF. In DNA form, the CDR3 reads TGTGCCAGCAGCACCCCTAGCGGGGGGGTAACAGATACGCAGTATTTT. Together with reference TRBV11-3 and TRBJ2-3, the CDR3 gives the full variable domain: EAGVVQSPRYKIIEKKQPVAFWCNPISGHNTLYWYLQNLGQGPELLIRYENEEAVDDSQLPKDRFSAERLKGVDSTLKIQPAELGDSAVYLCASSTPSGGVTDTQYFGPGTRLTVL.

The chain links TRBV6-5 to TRBJ2-7, with TRBD1 matching 7 bases. Germline V gene lookup returns CDR1 MNHEY and CDR2 SVGAGI. This CDR3 spans 16 amino acids. V was pared by 0 bases and J by 0 bases, with 5 bases of the junction left unmatched. CDR3 protein: CASSYSSGTVSYEQYF. The CDR3 nucleotides are TGTGCCAGCAGTTACTCTTCCGGGACAGTCTCCTACGAGCAGTACTTC.

J is TRBJ2-2 and V is TRBV4-1; D remains unclear. The ends were cut back, 0 bases at V and 4 bases at J, with 12 bases in the middle. Per germline, CDR1 MGHRA and CDR2 YSYEKL. This CDR3 is 16 amino acids long. The CDR3 DNA reads as TGCGCCAGCAGCCAAGAATCTGCGGAGATCACCGGGGAGCTGTTTTTT. Residues: CASSQESAEITGELFF.

The chain employs TRBV11-2 and TRBJ1-2, with D possibly TRBD1 on 6 matching bases. This CDR3 has 13 amino acids. In germline, CDR1 is SGHAT, CDR2 FQNNGV. V shed 6 bases and J shed 8 bases, with 16 bases lying between them. The CDR3 DNA reads TGTGCCAGCAGGCCCGACAGGAGAAGCGGCTACACCTTC. Its protein is CASRPDRRSGYTF.

The table lists this clone with a count of one. The genes are TRBV7-8 and TRBJ1-1; D is unresolved. The CDR3 is made up of 16 amino acids. V gave up 0 bases and J gave up 5 bases, with 16 bases separating them. Germline CDR1 and CDR2: SGHVS and FQNEAQ. DNA for the CDR3: TGTGCCAGCAGCTTAGCGCCGCCGGTTATTTGGACTGAAGCTTTCTTT. Translating it yields CASSLAPPVIWTEAFF.

V gene TRBV11-2 combines with J gene TRBJ1-1, with a tentative D call TRBD1 (5 bases). There are 16 residues in the CDR3. The V gene lost 4 bases and the J gene lost 0 bases, with 15 bases spanning the gap. CDR1 is SGHAT, CDR2 FQNNGV, per germline. The CDR3 coding sequence is TGTGCCAGCAGCTCGCTTTATGACAGAATGAACACTGAAGCTTTCTTT. Encoded protein: CASSSLYDRMNTEAFF.

The rearrangement uses TRBV7-9 and TRBJ1-3; D unresolved. The ends were cut back, 4 bases at V and 4 bases at J, with 11 bases in the middle. From germline, CDR1 is SEHNR and CDR2 FQNEAQ (reference sequence). CDR3 length equals 14 residues. The CDR3 sequence is CASSYPGPGNTIYF. The CDR3 nucleotides read TGTGCCAGCAGCTATCCCGGTCCGGGAAACACCATATATTTT.

This clone has more than one count but fewer than ten. V usage is TRBV11-2 and J usage is TRBJ1-1; 7 nucleotides match TRBD1. The germline V gene encodes CDR1 SGHAT and CDR2 FQNNGV. The CDR3 is 14 amino acids. With 6 bases clipped from V and 0 bases from J, the junction kept 4 bases outside the gene matches. CDR3: CASRRDSLNTEAFF. In nucleotides, the CDR3 is TGTGCCAGCAGGCGGGACAGCCTGAACACTGAAGCTTTCTTT.

This rearrangement joins TRBV6-4 to TRBJ2-1; 9 nucleotides agree with TRBD1. V shed 3 bases and J 8 bases; nucleotides not matched to a gene: 5. The length of the CDR3 is 14 residues. The germline CDR1 and CDR2 sequences are MRHNA and SNTAGT. The CDR3 is CASSERTGVDEQFF. CDR3 bases: TGTGCCAGCAGTGAAAGGACAGGGGTGGATGAGCAGTTCTTC.

V usage is TRBV7-8 and J usage is TRBJ2-5; TRBD2 matches 8 bases. Unmatched junction bases numbered 7, after V lost 11 bases and J lost 2 bases. The germline V gene encodes CDR1 SGHVS and CDR2 FQNEAQ. There are 13 residues in the CDR3. The CDR3: CAATSGLQETQYF. CDR3 sequence (DNA): TGTGCCGCAACTAGCGGCCTTCAAGAGACCCAGTACTTC. Using reference TRBV7-8 and TRBJ2-5 for the parts outside the CDR3, the full variable domain is GAGVSQSPRYKVAKRGQDVALRCDPISGHVSLFWYQQALGQGPEFLTYFQNEAQLDKSGLPSDRFFAERPEGSVSTLKIQRTQQEDSAVYLCAATSGLQETQYFGPGTRLLVL.

The chain's CDR3 is CATSREELAGGNEQFF. The CDR3 DNA is TGTGCCACCAGCAGAGAAGAGCTAGCGGGTGGCAATGAGCAGTTCTTC. The chain carries TRBV15 and TRBJ2-1; 8 positions agree with TRBD2. From germline, CDR1 is LNHNV and CDR2 YYDKDF (reference sequence). The V gene end was trimmed by 0 bases and the J gene end by 6 bases; junction bases not matched to a gene: 7. This CDR3 has 16 residues.

The chain combines TRBV5-4 with TRBJ2-1; D is possibly TRBD1 (8 bases). The V gene's germline CDR1 is SGHNT and CDR2 YYREEE (reference sequence). The CDR3 is 16 amino acids. V lost 6 bases and J lost 5, with 21 bases in between. The CDR3 nucleotides read TGTGCCAGCACCAGTCCGGGGGAGGGACAGGACAATGAGCAGTTCTTC. Translation gives CASTSPGEGQDNEQFF.

In its sample, this clone was seen once. V gene TRBV7-9 combines with J gene TRBJ1-5; weak D call: TRBD1 (6 bases). Trimming left V 3 bases short and J 5 bases short, with 14 bases between. This CDR3 region has 15 residues. Germline CDR1 is SEHNR and CDR2 is FQNEAQ (reference sequence). The CDR3 DNA follows: TGTGCCAGCAGCTTCGGGACATCATCCGATCAGCCCCAGCATTTT. This encodes CASSFGTSSDQPQHF.